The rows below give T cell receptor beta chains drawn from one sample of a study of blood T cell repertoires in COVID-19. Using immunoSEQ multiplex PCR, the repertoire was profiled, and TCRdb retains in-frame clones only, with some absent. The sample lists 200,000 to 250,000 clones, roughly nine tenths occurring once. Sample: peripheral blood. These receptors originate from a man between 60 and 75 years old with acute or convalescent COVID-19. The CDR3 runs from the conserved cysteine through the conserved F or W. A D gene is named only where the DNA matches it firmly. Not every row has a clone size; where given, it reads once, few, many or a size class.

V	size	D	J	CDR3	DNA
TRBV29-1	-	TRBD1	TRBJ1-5	CSAIAQGADSNQPQHF	TGCAGCGCGATTGCGCAGGGGGCGGATAGCAATCAGCCCCAGCATTTT
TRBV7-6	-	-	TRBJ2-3	CASSLNSGVDTQYF	TGTGCCAGCAGCTTAAATAGCGGAGTAGATACGCAGTATTTT
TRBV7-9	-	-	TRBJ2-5	CASSLQGLETQYF	TGTGCCAGCAGCTTACAGGGTTTGGAGACCCAGTACTTC
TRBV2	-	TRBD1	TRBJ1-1	CASSEALQGAEAFF	TGTGCCAGCAGTGAAGCGCTTCAGGGGGCTGAAGCTTTCTTT
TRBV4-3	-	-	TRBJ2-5	CASSQRGGETQYF	TGCGCCAGCAGCCAAAGGGGAGGAGAGACCCAGTACTTC
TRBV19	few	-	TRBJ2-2	CASSSRAGFDTGELFF	TGTGCCAGTAGTAGTCGGGCAGGGTTCGACACCGGGGAGCTGTTTTTT
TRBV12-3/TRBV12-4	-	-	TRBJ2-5	CASSSGAQTQYF	TGTGCCAGCAGTTCGGGAGCGCAGACCCAGTACTTC
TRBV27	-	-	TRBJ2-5	CASSSTRETQYF	TGTGCCAGCAGTTCCACGCGGGAGACCCAGTACTTC
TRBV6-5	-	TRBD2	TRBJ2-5	CASSRTSSETQYF	TGTGCCAGCAGTAGGACTAGTTCGGAGACCCAGTACTTC
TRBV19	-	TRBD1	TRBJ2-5	CASSTTGAEGTQYF	TGTGCCAGTAGTACGACAGGGGCCGAGGGGACCCAGTACTTC
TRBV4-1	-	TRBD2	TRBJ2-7	CASSQDIGGGLGISTYEQYF	TGCGCCAGCAGCCAAGATATAGGGGGGGGACTAGGAATAAGTACCTACGAGCAGTACTTC
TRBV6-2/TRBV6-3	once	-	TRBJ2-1	CASSYETRLTIF	TGTGCCAGCAGTTACGAGACTCGGCTTACCATCTTC
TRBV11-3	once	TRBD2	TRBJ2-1	CASSPRIAGANNEQFF	TGTGCCAGCAGCCCCCGGATAGCGGGAGCGAACAATGAGCAGTTCTTC
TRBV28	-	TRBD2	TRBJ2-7	CASSFGLVALEQYF	TGTGCCAGCAGTTTTGGACTAGTTGCTCTCGAGCAGTACTTC
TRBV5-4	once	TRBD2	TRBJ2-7	CASSRRTSGALYEQYF	TGTGCCAGCAGCAGACGGACTAGCGGGGCCCTCTACGAGCAGTACTTC
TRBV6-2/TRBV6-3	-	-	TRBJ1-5	CASSYSGTPLEPQHF	TGTGCCAGCAGTTACTCGGGGACTCCCCTGGAGCCCCAGCATTTT
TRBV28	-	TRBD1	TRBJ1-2	CASSLPGGSYGYTF	TGTGCCAGCAGTTTACCAGGGGGCAGCTATGGCTACACCTTC
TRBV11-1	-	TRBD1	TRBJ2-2	CASSLGTGISGELFF	TGTGCCAGCAGCTTGGGGACAGGGATCTCCGGGGAGCTGTTTTTT
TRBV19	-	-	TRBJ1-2	CASSGVRGGYTF	TGTGCCAGTTCGGGGGTCCGCGGGGGATACACCTTC
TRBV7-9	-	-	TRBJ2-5	CASSPLRQQETQYF	TGTGCCAGCAGCCCTCTCAGGCAGCAAGAGACCCAGTACTTC
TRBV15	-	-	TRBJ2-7	CATSSGPRFSYEQYF	TGTGCCACCAGCAGTGGGCCCAGGTTTAGCTACGAGCAGTACTTC
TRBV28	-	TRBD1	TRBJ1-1	CASSSRGQGFINTEAFF	TGTGCCAGCAGTTCCCGGGGACAGGGGTTTATTAACACTGAAGCTTTCTTT
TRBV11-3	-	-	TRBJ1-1	CASSFGGLMNTEAFF	TGTGCCAGCAGCTTCGGGGGGCTGATGAACACTGAAGCTTTCTTT
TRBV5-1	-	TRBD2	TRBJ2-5	CASTLAGQETQYF	TGCGCCAGCACCTTAGCGGGCCAAGAGACCCAGTACTTC
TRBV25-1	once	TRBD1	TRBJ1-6	CASSSGGGSPLHF	TGTGCCAGCAGTTCAGGGGGAGGTTCACCCCTCCACTTT
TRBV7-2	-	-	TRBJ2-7	CASSVRTGPYEQYF	TGTGCCAGCAGCGTAAGGACTGGGCCCTACGAGCAGTACTTC
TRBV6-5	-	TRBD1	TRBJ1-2	CASTGQGFGYGYTF	TGTGCCAGCACCGGACAGGGCTTCGGTTATGGCTACACCTTC
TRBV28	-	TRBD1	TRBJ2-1	CASSAIGTGPPSMYYNEQFF	TGTGCCAGCAGTGCGATCGGGACAGGGCCACCCTCCATGTACTACAATGAGCAGTTCTTC
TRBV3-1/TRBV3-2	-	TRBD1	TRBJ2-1	CASSPRLTDRVRLPINEQFF	TGTGCCAGCAGCCCTCGACTGACGGACAGGGTTAGGCTACCTATAAATGAGCAGTTCTTC
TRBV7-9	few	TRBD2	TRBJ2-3	CAAGTSGNTDTQYF	TGTGCCGCGGGGACTAGCGGGAACACAGATACGCAGTATTTT
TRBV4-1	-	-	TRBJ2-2	CASSLRYGELFF	TGCGCCAGCAGCCTTCGCTACGGGGAGCTGTTTTTT
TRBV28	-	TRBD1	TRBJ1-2	CASRPNRGRNYGYTF	TGTGCCAGCAGACCCAACAGGGGGCGCAACTATGGCTACACCTTC
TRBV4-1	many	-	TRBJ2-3	CASSQGDRETDTQYF	TGCGCCAGCAGCCAAGGAGACCGGGAGACAGATACGCAGTATTTT
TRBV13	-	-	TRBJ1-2	CASSLKMRETGAPGPGYTF	TGTGCCAGCAGCTTAAAAATGCGGGAGACAGGCGCCCCGGGTCCTGGCTACACCTTC
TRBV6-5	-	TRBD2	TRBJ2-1	CASSPISGSYGEQFF	TGTGCCAGCAGTCCCATTAGCGGGAGTTATGGTGAGCAGTTCTTC
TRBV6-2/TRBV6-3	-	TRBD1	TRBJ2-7	CASSYHTGAYEQYF	TGTGCCAGCAGTTATCATACAGGGGCCTACGAGCAGTACTTC
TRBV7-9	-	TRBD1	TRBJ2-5	CASSPRQGLDQETQYF	TGTGCCAGCAGCCCCCGACAGGGCCTTGACCAAGAGACCCAGTACTTC
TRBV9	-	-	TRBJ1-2	CASSVTGGKGYTF	TGTGCCAGCAGCGTAACGGGGGGCAAAGGCTACACCTTC
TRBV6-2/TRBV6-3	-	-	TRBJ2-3	CASSLALADTQYF	TGTGCCAGCAGTCTGGCCCTCGCAGATACGCAGTATTTT
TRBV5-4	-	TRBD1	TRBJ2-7	CASSMDRAYEQYF	TGTGCCAGCAGCATGGACAGGGCCTACGAGCAGTACTTC
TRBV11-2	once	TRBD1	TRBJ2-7	CASTLTGGNEQYF	TGTGCCAGCACCTTGACAGGGGGCAACGAGCAGTACTTC
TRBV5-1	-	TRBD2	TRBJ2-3	CASSLPGGGSTDTQYF	TGCGCCAGCAGCTTGCCCGGGGGAGGGAGTACAGATACGCAGTATTTT
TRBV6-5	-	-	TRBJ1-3	CASTSGRPGLNTIYF	TGTGCCAGCACCTCTGGGAGGCCAGGATTAAACACCATATATTTT
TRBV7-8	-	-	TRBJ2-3	CASSLVASRVDTQYF	TGTGCCAGCAGCTTAGTTGCAAGTCGGGTAGATACGCAGTATTTT
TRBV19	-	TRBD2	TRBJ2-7	CASSIGLAGDEQYF	TGTGCCAGTAGTATCGGACTAGCGGGTGACGAGCAGTACTTC
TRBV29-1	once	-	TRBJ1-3	CSVEMGAFGNTIYF	TGCAGCGTTGAAATGGGGGCGTTTGGAAACACCATATATTTT
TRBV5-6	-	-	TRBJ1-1	CASSPFRRAGTEAFF	TGTGCCAGCAGCCCCTTCCGGAGGGCAGGGACTGAAGCTTTCTTT
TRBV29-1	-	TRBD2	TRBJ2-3	CSVEESGLAGDTQYF	TGCAGCGTTGAAGAAAGCGGACTAGCGGGAGATACGCAGTATTTT
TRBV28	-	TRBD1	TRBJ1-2	CASSPGGALGYTF	TGTGCCAGCAGTCCAGGGGGCGCTTTGGGCTACACCTTC
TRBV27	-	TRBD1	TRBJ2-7	CASSLLSRDRGREQYF	TGTGCCAGCAGTTTACTCTCCCGGGACAGGGGGCGCGAGCAGTACTTC
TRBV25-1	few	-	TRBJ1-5	CASRQGSNQPQHF	TGTGCCAGCAGACAGGGAAGCAATCAGCCCCAGCATTTT